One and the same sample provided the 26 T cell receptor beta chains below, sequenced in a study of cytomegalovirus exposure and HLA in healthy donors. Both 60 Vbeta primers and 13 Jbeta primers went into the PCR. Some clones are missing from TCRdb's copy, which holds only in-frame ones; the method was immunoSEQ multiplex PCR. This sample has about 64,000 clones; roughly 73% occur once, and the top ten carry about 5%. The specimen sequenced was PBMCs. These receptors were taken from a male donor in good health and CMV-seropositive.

The CDR3 sequence: CSGTGGNTEAFF. The DNA of the CDR3 is TGCAGCGGGACGGGGGGAAATACTGAAGCTTTCTTT. The chain couples TRBV29-1 to TRBJ1-1; D perhaps matches TRBD1 (5 bases). Germline V CDR1 and CDR2: SQVTM, ANQGSEA. V shed 7 bases and J shed 5 bases, with 14 bases lying between them. This CDR3 comprises 12 residues.

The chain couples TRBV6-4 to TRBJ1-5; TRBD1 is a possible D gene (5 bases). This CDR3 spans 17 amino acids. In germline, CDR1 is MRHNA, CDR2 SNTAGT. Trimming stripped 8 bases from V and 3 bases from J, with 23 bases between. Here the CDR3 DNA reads TGTGCCAGCGGCACGGAGGGGAGGAGACAGCTCAATCAGCCCCAGCATTTT. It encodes CASGTEGRRQLNQPQHF.

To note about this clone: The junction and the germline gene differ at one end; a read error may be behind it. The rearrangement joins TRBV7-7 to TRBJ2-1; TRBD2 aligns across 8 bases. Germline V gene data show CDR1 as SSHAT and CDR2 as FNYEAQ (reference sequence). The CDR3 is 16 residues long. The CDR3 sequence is CASSLEGLGSYNEQFF. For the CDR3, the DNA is TGTGCTAGCAGCCTGGAGGGACTAGGCTCCTACAATGAGCAGTTCTTC.

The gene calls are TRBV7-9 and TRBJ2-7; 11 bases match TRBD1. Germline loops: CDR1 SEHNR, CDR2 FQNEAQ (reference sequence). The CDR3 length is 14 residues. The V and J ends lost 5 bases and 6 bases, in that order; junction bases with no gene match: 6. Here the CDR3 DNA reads TGTGCCAGCAGCCTTCGGACAGGGGGCGGCGAGCAGTACTTC. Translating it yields CASSLRTGGGEQYF.

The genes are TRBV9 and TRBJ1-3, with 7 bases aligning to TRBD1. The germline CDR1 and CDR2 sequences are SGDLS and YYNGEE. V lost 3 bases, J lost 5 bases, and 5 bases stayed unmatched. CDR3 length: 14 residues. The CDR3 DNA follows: TGTGCCAGCAGCGCTAGGACAGGACGAAACACCATATATTTT. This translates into CASSARTGRNTIYF. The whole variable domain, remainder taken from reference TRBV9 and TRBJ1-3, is DSGVTQTPKHLITATGQRVTLRCSPRSGDLSVYWYQQSLDQGLQFLIQYYNGEERAKGNILERFSAQQFPDLHSELNLSSLELGDSALYFCASSARTGRNTIYFGEGSWLTVV.

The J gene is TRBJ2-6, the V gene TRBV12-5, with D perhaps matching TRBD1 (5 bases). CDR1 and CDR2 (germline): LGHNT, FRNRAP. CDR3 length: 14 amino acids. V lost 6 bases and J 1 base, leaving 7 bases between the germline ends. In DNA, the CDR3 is TGTGCTAGTGGCAAGGGGTCTGGGGCCAACGTCCTGACTTTC. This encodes CASGKGSGANVLTF.

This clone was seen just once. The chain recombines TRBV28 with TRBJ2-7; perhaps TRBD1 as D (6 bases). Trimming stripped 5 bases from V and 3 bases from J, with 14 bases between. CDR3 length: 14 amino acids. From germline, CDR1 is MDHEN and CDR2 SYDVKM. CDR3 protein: CASSLGTLRYEQYF. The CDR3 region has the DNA TGTGCCAGCAGTCTCGGGACACTGCGCTACGAGCAGTACTTC.

Here the CDR3 DNA reads TGTGCCACCCAGGGTGACAGAGCCGCCTCTAACTATGGCTACACCTTC. It encodes CATQGDRAASNYGYTF. The J gene is TRBJ1-2, the V gene TRBV19; D is perhaps TRBD1 (5 bases). The CDR3 covers 16 residues. Germline V gene data show CDR1 as LNHDA and CDR2 as SQIVND (reference sequence). Trimming cost V 10 bases and J 0 bases, with 21 bases left between them.

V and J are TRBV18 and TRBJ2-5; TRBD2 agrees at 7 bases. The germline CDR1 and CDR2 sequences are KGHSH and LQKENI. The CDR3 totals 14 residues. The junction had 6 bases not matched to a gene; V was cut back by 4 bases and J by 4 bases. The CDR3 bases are TGTGCCAGCTCACTCACGAGCGGGGTAGAGACCCAGTACTTC. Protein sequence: CASSLTSGVETQYF.

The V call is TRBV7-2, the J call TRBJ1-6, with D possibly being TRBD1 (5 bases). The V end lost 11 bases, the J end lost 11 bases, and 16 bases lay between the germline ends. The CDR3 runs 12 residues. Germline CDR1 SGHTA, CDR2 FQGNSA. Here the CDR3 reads CASEGMEAPLHF. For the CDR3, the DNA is TGTGCCTCGGAGGGGATGGAAGCACCCCTCCACTTT. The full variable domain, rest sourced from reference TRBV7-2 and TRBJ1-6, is GAGVSQSPSNKVTEKGKDVELRCDPISGHTALYWYRQSLGQGLEFLIYFQGNSAPDKSGLPSDRFSAERTGGSVSTLTIQRTQQEDSAVYLCASEGMEAPLHFGNGTRLTVT.

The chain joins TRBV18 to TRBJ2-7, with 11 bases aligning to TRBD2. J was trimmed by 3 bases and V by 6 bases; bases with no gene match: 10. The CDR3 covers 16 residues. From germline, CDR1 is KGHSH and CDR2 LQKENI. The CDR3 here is CASSLAGGSVDYEQYF. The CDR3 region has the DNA TGTGCCAGCTCCCTAGCGGGGGGCTCTGTGGACTACGAGCAGTACTTC.

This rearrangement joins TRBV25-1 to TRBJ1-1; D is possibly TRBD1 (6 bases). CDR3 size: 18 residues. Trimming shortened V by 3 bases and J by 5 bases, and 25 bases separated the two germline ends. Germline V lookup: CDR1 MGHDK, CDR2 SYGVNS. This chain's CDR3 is CASSETPLNRGGRTEAFF. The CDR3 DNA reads TGTGCCAGCAGTGAGACACCACTCAATAGGGGGGGCAGGACTGAAGCTTTCTTT.

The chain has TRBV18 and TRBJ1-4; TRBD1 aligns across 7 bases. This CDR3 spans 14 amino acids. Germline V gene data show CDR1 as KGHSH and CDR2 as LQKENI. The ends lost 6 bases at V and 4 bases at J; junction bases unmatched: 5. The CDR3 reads CASSEGAINEKLFF. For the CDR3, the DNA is TGTGCCAGCTCCGAGGGGGCAATTAATGAAAAACTGTTTTTT.

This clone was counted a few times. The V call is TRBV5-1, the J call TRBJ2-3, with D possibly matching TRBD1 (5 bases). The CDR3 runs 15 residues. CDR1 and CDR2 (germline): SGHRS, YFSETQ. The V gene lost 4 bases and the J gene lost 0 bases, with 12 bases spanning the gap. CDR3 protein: CASSREQASTDTQYF. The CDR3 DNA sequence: TGCGCCAGCAGCCGCGAACAGGCTAGCACAGATACGCAGTATTTT.

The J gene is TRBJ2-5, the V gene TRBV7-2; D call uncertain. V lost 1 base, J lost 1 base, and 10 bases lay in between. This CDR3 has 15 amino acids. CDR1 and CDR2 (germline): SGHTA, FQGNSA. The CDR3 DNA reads TGTGCCAGCAGCTTAGGTGGTGGTAGCCAAGAGACCCAGTACTTC. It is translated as CASSLGGGSQETQYF.

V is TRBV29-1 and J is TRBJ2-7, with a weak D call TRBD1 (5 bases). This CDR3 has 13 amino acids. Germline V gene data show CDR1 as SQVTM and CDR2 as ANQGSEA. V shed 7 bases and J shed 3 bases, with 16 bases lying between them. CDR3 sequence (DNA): TGCAGCGGGGCGCTGGGGCAGGGCTACGAGCAGTACTTC. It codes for CSGALGQGYEQYF.

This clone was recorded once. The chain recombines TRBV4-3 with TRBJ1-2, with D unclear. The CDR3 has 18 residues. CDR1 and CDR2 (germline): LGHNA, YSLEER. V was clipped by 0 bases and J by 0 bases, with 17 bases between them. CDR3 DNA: TGCGCCAGCAGCCAAGAATGGCTTAACGGGAGAACTAACTATGGCTACACCTTC. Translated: CASSQEWLNGRTNYGYTF.

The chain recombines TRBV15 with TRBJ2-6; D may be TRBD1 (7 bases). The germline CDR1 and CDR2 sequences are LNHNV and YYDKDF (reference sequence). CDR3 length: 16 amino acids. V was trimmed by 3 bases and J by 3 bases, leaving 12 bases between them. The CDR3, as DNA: TGTGCCACCAGCAGGGCCAGGGGGGTTGGGGCCAACGTCCTGACTTTC. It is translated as CATSRARGVGANVLTF.

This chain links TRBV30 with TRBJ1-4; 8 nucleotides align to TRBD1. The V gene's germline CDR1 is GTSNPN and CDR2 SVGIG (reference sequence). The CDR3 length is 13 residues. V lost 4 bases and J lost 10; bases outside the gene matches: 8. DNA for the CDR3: TGTGCCTGGACCCAAGGACAGGGTGCAAAACTGTTTTTT. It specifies CAWTQGQGAKLFF.

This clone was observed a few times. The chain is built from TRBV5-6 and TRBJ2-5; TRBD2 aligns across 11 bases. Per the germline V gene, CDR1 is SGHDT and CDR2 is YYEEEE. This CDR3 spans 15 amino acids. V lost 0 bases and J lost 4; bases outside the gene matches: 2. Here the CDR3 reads CASSLGLAGIETQYF. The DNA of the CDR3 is TGTGCCAGCAGCTTGGGACTAGCGGGGATAGAGACCCAGTACTTC. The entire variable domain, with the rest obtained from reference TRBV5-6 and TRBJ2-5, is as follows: DAGVTQSPTHLIKTRGQQVTLRCSPKSGHDTVSWYQQALGQGPQFIFQYYEEEERQRGNFPDRFSGHQFPNYSSELNVNALLLGDSALYLCASSLGLAGIETQYFGPGTRLLVL.

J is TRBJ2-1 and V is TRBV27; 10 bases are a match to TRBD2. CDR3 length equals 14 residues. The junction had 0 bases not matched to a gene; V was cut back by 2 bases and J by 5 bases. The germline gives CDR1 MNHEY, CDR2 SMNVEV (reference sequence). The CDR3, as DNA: TGTGCCAGCAGTTTAACTAGCGGGGACAATGAGCAGTTCTTC. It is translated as CASSLTSGDNEQFF.

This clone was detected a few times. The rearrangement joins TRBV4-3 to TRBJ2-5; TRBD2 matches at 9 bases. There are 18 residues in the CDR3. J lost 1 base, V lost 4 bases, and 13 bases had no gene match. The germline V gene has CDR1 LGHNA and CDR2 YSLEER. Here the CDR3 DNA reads TGCGCCAGCAGCCGAAGGAAAAGCGGGGGGCTCCTCCAAGAGACCCAGTACTTC. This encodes CASSRRKSGGLLQETQYF.

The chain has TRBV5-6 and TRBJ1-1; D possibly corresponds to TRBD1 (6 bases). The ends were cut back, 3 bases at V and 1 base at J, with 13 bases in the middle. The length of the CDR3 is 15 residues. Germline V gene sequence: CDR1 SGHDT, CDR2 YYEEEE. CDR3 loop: CASSSRGGGNTEAFF. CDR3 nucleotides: TGTGCCAGCAGCTCGAGGGGAGGGGGGAACACTGAAGCTTTCTTT.

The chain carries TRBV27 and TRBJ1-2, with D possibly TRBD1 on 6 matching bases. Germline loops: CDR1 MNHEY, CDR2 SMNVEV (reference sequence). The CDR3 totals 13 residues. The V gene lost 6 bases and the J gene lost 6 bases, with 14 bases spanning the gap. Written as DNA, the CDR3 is TGTGCCAGCAGATCCTACAGGGACAATGGCTACACCTTC. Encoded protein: CASRSYRDNGYTF.

The CDR3 nucleotides are TGTGCCTGGAGTGTCTCTAGCGTGTCGGATGGCTACACCTTC. Its translation: CAWSVSSVSDGYTF. The chain is built from TRBV30 and TRBJ1-2; D remains ambiguous. The CDR3 extends over 14 amino acids. V lost 0 bases and J lost 6, with 14 bases in between. Germline CDR1 reads GTSNPN; CDR2 reads SVGIG (reference sequence).

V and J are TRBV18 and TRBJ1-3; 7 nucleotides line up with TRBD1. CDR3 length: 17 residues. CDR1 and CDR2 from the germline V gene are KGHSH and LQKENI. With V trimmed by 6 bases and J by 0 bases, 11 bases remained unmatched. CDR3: CASSSTGEGYSGNTIYF. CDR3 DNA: TGTGCCAGCTCGTCCACAGGGGAAGGCTACTCTGGAAACACCATATATTTT.